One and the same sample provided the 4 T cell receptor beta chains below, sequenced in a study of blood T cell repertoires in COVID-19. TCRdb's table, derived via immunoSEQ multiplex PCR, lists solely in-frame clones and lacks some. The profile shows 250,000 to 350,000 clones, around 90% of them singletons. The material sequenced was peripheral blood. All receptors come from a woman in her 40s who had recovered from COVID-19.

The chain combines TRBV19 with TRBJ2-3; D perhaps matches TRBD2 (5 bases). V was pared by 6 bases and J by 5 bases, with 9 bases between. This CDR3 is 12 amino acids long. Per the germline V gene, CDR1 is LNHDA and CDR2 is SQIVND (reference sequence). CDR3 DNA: TGTGCCAGTAGCGGGATTCTAGATACGCAGTATTTT. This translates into CASSGILDTQYF.

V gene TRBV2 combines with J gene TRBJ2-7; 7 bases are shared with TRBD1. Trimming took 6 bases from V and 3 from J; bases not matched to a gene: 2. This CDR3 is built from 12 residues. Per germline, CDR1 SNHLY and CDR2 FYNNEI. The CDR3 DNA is TGTGCCAGCAGCCGACAGGGCTACGAGCAGTACTTC. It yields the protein CASSRQGYEQYF.

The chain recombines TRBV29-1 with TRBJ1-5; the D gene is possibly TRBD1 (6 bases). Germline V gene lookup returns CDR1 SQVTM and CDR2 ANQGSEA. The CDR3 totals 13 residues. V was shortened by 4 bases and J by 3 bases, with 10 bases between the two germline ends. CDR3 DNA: TGCAGCGTTGCCCGGGACACCAATCAGCCCCAGCATTTT. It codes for CSVARDTNQPQHF.

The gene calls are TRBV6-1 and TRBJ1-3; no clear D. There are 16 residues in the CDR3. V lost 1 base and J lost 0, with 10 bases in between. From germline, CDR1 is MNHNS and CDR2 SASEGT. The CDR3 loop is CASSEDTDVSGNTIYF. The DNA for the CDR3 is TGTGCCAGCAGTGAAGACACAGACGTCTCTGGAAACACCATATATTTT.